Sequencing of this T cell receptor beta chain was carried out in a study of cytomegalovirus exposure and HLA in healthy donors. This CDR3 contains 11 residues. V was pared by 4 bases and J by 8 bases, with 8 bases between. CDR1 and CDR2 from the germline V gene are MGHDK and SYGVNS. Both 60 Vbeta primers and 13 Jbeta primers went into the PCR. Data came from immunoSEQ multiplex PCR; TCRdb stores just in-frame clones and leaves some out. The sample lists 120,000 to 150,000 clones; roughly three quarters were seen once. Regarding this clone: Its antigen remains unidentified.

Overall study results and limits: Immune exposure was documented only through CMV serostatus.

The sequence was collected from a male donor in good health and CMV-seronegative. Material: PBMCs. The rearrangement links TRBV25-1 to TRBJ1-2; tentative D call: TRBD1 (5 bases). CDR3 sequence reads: CASSAGRGYTF. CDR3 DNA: TGTGCCAGCAGTGCAGGGAGGGGCTACACCTTC.